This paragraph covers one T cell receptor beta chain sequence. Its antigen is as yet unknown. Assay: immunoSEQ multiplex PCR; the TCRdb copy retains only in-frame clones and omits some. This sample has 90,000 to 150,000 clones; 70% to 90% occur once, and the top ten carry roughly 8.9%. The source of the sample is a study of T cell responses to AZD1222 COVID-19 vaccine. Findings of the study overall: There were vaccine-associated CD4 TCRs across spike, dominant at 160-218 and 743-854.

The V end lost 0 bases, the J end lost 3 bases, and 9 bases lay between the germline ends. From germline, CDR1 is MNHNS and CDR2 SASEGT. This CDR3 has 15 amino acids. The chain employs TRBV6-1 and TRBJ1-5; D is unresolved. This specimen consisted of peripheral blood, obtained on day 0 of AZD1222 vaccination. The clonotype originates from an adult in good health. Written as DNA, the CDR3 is TGTGCCAGCAGTGAAGCGCTCAGGCTCAATCAGCCCCAGCATTTT. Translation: CASSEALRLNQPQHF.